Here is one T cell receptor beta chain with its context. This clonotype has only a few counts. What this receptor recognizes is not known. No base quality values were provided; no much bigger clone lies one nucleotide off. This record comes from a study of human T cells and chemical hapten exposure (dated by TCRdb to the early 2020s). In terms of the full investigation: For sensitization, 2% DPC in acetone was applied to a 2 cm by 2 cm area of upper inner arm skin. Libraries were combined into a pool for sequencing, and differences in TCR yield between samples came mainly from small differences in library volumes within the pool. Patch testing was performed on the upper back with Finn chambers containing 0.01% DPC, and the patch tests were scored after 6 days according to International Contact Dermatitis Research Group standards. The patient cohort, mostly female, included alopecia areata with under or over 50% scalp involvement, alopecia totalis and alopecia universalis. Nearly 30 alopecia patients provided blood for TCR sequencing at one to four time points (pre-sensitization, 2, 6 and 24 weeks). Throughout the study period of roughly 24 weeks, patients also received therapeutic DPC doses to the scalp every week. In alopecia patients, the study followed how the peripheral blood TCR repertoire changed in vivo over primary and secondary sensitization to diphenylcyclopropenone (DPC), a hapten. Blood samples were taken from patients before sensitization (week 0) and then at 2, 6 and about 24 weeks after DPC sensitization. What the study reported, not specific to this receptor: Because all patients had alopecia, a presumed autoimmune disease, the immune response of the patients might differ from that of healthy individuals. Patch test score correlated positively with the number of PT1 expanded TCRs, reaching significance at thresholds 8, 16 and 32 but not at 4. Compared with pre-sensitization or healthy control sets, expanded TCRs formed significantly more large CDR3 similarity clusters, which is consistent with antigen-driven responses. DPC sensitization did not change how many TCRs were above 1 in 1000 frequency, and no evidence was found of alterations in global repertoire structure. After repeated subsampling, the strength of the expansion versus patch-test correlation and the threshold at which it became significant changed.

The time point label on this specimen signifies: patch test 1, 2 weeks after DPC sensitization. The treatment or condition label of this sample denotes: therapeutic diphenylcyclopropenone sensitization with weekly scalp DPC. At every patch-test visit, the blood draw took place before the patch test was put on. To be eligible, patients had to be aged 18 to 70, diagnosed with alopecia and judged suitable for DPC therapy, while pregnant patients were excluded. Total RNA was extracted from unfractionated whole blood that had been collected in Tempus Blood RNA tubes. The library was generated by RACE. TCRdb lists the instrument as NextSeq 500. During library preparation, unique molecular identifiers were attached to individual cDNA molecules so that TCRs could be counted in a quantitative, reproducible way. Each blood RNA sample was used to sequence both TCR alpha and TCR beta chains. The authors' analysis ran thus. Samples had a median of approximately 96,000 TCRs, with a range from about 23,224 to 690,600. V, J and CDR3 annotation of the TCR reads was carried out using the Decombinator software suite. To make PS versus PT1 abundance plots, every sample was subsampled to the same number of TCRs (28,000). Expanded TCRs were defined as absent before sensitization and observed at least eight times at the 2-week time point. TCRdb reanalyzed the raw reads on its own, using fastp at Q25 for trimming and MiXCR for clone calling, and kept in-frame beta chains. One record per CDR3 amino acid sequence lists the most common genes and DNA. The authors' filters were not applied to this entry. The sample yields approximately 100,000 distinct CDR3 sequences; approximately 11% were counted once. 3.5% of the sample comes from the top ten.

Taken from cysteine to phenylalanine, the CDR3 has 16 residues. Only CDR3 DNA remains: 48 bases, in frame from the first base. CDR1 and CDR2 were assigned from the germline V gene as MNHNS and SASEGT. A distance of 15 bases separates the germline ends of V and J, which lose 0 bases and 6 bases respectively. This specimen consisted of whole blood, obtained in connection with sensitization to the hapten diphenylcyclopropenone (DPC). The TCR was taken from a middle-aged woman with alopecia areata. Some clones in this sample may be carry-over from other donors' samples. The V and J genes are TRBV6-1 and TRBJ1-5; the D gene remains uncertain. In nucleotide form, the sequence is TGTGCCAGCAGTGAAGCGCGGTCTAGACGAGGTCAGCCCCAGCATTTT. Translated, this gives CASSEARSRRGQPQHF.